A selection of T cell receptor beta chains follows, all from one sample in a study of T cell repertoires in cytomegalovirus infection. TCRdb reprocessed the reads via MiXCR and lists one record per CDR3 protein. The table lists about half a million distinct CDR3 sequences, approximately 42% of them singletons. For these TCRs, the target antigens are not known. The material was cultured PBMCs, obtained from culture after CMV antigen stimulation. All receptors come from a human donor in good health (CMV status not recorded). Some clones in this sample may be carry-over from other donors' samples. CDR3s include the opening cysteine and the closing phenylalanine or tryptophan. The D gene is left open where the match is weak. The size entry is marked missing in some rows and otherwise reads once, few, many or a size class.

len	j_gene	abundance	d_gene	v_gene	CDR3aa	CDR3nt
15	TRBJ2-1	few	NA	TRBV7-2	CASSFHMSSYNEQFF	TGTGCCAGCAGCTTTCATATGAGCTCCTACAATGAGCAGTTCTTC
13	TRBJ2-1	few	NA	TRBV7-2	CASSPRRETEQFF	TGTGCCAGCAGCCCCCGTCGGGAGACTGAGCAGTTCTTC
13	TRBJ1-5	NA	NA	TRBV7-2	CASSFYLNQPQHF	TGTGCCAGCAGCTTTTATCTCAATCAGCCCCAGCATTTT
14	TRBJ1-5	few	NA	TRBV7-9	CASSPTGLNQPQHF	TGTGCCAGCAGCCCCACAGGGCTGAATCAGCCCCAGCATTTT
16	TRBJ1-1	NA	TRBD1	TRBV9	CASSPDQGQEGGEAFF	TGTGCCAGCAGCCCTGACCAGGGACAGGAAGGCGGTGAAGCTTTCTTT
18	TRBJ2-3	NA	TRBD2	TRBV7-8	CASSLIAGGPTSTDTQYF	TGTGCCAGCAGCTTAATAGCGGGAGGGCCCACTAGCACAGATACGCAGTATTTT
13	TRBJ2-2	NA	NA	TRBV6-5	CASSYSRSGELFF	TGTGCCAGCAGTTACTCGAGGTCGGGGGAGCTGTTTTTT
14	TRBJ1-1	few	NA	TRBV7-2	CASSSRQTYTEAFF	TGTGCCAGCAGCTCCCGACAGACGTACACTGAAGCTTTCTTT
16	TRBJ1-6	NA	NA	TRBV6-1	CASARGTRNSNSPLHF	TGTGCCAGCGCTAGGGGAACGAGGAATTCCAATTCACCCCTCCACTTT
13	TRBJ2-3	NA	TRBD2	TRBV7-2	CASSLADREAQYF	TGTGCCAGCAGCTTAGCCGACCGGGAGGCGCAGTATTTT
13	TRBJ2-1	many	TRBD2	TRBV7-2	CATRRGGNNEQFF	TGTGCCACTCGGCGGGGGGGGAATAATGAGCAGTTCTTC
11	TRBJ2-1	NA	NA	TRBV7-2	CASSLVAEQFF	TGTGCCAGCAGCTTAGTCGCTGAGCAGTTCTTC
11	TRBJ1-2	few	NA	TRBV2	CASSEEYGYTF	TGTGCCAGCAGTGAAGAGTATGGCTACACCTTC
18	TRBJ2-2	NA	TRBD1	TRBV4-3	CASSQGLTGDPGTGELFF	TGCGCCAGCAGCCAAGGACTTACAGGGGACCCGGGCACCGGGGAGCTGTTTTTT
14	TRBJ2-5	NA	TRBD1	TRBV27	CASSTRTGRKTQYF	TGTGCCAGCAGTACACGGACAGGGAGAAAGACCCAGTACTTC
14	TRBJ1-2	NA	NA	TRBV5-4	CASSLERSLYGYTF	TGTGCCAGCAGCTTGGAAAGGTCTCTCTATGGCTACACCTTC
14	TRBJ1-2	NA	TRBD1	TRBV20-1	CSANRDRAHYGYTF	TGCAGTGCTAATAGGGACAGGGCTCACTATGGCTACACCTTC
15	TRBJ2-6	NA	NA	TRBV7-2	CASSLDGTGANVLTF	TGTGCCAGCAGCTTAGACGGGACTGGGGCCAACGTCCTGACTTTC